One T cell receptor beta chain is described in this entry. These data belong to a study of blood T cell repertoires in COVID-19. About the research overall: The United States, Italy and Spain supplied acute and convalescent COVID-19 samples. T cells, B-cell-depleted T cells, or PBMCs provided the cDNA or gDNA that served as material.

As processed by the authors: Reference gene primers were amplified, and this amplification served to estimate nucleated cell counts. Using immunoSEQ multiplex PCR, the repertoire was profiled, and TCRdb retains in-frame clones only, with some absent. That table supplies the V and J calls and clone size; D and trimming were determined from the DNA. The sample comprises some 300,000 clones, about 90% of which are singletons, and more than 2% rests with the top ten. CDR3 length: 15 residues. The germline CDR1 and CDR2 sequences are SEHNR and FQNEAQ (reference sequence). The V end lost 0 bases, the J end lost 6 bases, and 13 bases lay between the germline ends.

This chain joins TRBV7-9 and TRBJ2-3; D is perhaps TRBD2 (5 bases). The specimen was peripheral blood. The clonotype originates from a man younger than 35 with active or convalescent COVID-19. The CDR3 DNA reads TGTGCCAGCAGCTTAGCTGACGGTAGCGTGGATACGCAGTATTTT. Its translation: CASSLADGSVDTQYF.